The clone carrying this TCR beta chain appeared a few times. Its antigen remains unknown. The data derive from a study of T-cell memory formation after mild COVID-19. TCRdb recomputed calls from the 5' RACE reads with MiXCR, one row per CDR3 protein. The table lists some 450,000 distinct CDR3 sequences, around 20% of them singletons. Points from the study as a whole: Among clones contracting day 15 to 85, CD4/CD8 was balanced, whereas later expanders leaned CD4+.

With V trimmed by 4 bases and J by 2 bases, 10 bases remained unmatched. This CDR3 has 18 amino acids. Germline-derived CDR1 and CDR2 are MNHEY and SMNVEV (reference sequence). The sequenced sample was PBMCs or a T cell subset sorted from them (not recorded which). The V gene is TRBV27, the J gene TRBJ2-7; 14 bases are shared with TRBD2. This TCR was sampled from an adult woman who had mild COVID-19 (a few samples of this study predate the infection). Cell type and time point are not known. The CDR3 bases are TGTGCCAGCAGTTCGCCGGGACTAGCGGGAGTAAGCACCTACGAGCAGTACTTC. This sequence encodes CASSSPGLAGVSTYEQYF.